This T cell receptor beta chain was recovered during a study of cytomegalovirus exposure and HLA in healthy donors. Study-wide results and limits: In a later analysis, several top co-occurrence clusters appeared linked to parvovirus B19, influenza, CMV and Epstein-Barr virus. Further analysis, carried out later, found HLA-associated TCR beta chains more clonally expanded than equally common other chains. In a later analysis, TCR association rates varied by HLA locus: DRB1 most, HLA-C fewest.

With regard to this clone: Its antigen remains unidentified.

PCR amplification relied on 60 Vbeta primers (plus 13 Jbeta primers). The protocol was immunoSEQ multiplex PCR, while the TCRdb copy is restricted to in-frame clones and leaves out a portion. The table includes more than 90,000 clones, roughly 82% detected once. V trimming: 1 base; J trimming: 1 base; junction bases outside the gene matches: 1. This CDR3 has 16 residues. In germline, CDR1 is MNHEY, CDR2 SMNVEV (reference sequence). The source material was PBMCs. The receptor comes from a human donor in good health. V and J are TRBV27 and TRBJ2-3, with 11 bases lining up with TRBD2. The CDR3 coding sequence is TGTGCCAGCAGTTTATTTAGCGGGGGGGGCACAGATACGCAGTATTTT. It specifies CASSLFSGGGTDTQYF.